A single sample is the source of the 27 T cell receptor beta chains below, sequenced in a study of Ad26.COV2.S vaccination and SARS-CoV-2 variants. The method was immunoSEQ multiplex PCR; TCRdb's version includes in-frame clones alone and lacks a portion of them. The data contain some 460,000 clones, 80% to 90% of them singletons. Treatment indicated: some 20 received Ad26.COV2.S at low or high dose, single or two shots; roughly 5 received placebo; per-sample allocation not given. All samples were drawn on day 63, counting from the first vaccine or placebo injection. Sequences were derived from peripheral blood, sampled in a trial of Ad26.COV2.S vaccine versus placebo. The source of these receptors is a person between 18 and 59 years old who received the Ad26.COV2.S COVID-19 vaccine or a placebo.

V usage is TRBV20-1 and J usage is TRBJ1-3, with D uncertain. Trimming removed 5 bases from V and 5 bases from J, with 7 bases in between. Per germline, CDR1 DFQATT and CDR2 SNEGSKA (reference sequence). This CDR3 has 11 amino acids. The CDR3 DNA reads TGCAGTGCTCCGGCAAGAAACACCATATATTTT. The encoded protein is CSAPARNTIYF.

The chain joins TRBV2 to TRBJ2-7; D is perhaps TRBD2 (5 bases). The CDR3 covers 15 residues. Germline V gives CDR1 SNHLY, CDR2 FYNNEI. Between the trimmed V and J ends, which lost 7 bases and 2 bases, there was a span of 18 bases. The CDR3 is CASTGRSRRTYEQYF. CDR3 sequence (DNA): TGTGCCAGCACTGGGCGCAGCCGGAGGACCTACGAGCAGTACTTC.

The chain joins TRBV18 to TRBJ2-5; no clear D. Germline V CDR1 and CDR2: KGHSH, LQKENI. CDR3 size: 12 residues. Trimming cost V 3 bases and J 4 bases, with 6 bases left between them. The CDR3 nucleotides read TGTGCCAGCTCACCTAACTTAGAGACCCAGTACTTC. It encodes CASSPNLETQYF. Drawing the rest from reference TRBV18 and TRBJ2-5, the complete variable domain is NAGVMQNPRHLVRRRGQEARLRCSPMKGHSHVYWYRQLPEEGLKFMVYLQKENIIDESGMPKERFSAEFPKEGPSILRIQQVVRGDSAAYFCASSPNLETQYFGPGTRLLVL.

This chain joins TRBV2 and TRBJ1-6, with 8 nucleotides matching TRBD1. The germline V gene encodes CDR1 SNHLY and CDR2 FYNNEI. V lost 7 bases to trimming and J lost 10 bases; unmatched junction nucleotides: 9. This CDR3 region has 14 residues. CDR3 in DNA: TGTGCCAGCATTGGACAGGGCATTGGCTCACCCCTCCACTTT. This gives the protein CASIGQGIGSPLHF.

With regard to this clone: In the same sample, other DNA sequences code for this CDR3. The chain links TRBV29-1 to TRBJ1-1; D gene uncertain. The CDR3 is 13 amino acids. Germline loops: CDR1 SQVTM, CDR2 ANQGSEA. The ends were cut back, 2 bases at V and 0 bases at J, with 7 bases in the middle. The CDR3 is CSVERGMNTEAFF. The CDR3 DNA follows: TGCAGCGTTGAAAGAGGCATGAACACTGAAGCTTTCTTT.

This chain links TRBV9 with TRBJ2-1; D gene ambiguous. The CDR3 sequence is 19 residues long. CDR1 is SGDLS, CDR2 YYNGEE, per germline. The V gene lost 0 bases and the J gene lost 7 bases, with 26 bases spanning the gap. This CDR3 is CASSVVEVTGGYFQNEQFF. Written as DNA, the CDR3 is TGTGCCAGCAGCGTAGTCGAAGTGACGGGTGGGTACTTCCAAAATGAGCAGTTCTTC.

In this sample, this clone turned up a few times. The chain combines TRBV18 with TRBJ1-1; D is undetermined. Germline V gene lookup returns CDR1 KGHSH and CDR2 LQKENI. The germline V and J ends were trimmed by 6 bases and 1 base, with 6 bases remaining between them. This CDR3 region has 12 residues. The CDR3 DNA reads TGTGCCAGCTCGGCGCAGAACACTGAAGCTTTCTTT. Encoded protein: CASSAQNTEAFF.

The chain employs TRBV9 and TRBJ1-3; D gene uncertain. V was trimmed by 4 bases and J by 0 bases, leaving 14 bases between them. Germline CDR1 and CDR2: SGDLS and YYNGEE. The CDR3 covers 16 residues. The CDR3 loop is CASSPWQRASGNTIYF. The CDR3 DNA sequence: TGTGCCAGCAGCCCGTGGCAACGAGCCTCTGGAAACACCATATATTTT.

The CDR3 spells CASSEGTALGYTF. CDR3 nucleotide sequence: TGTGCCAGCAGTGAGGGGACCGCACTGGGCTACACCTTC. The chain links TRBV27 to TRBJ1-2, with D possibly matching TRBD1 (5 bases). CDR3 length: 13 amino acids. Germline V gene sequence: CDR1 MNHEY, CDR2 SMNVEV (reference sequence). Trimming took 5 bases from V and 8 from J, leaving 15 bases between them.

The CDR3 bases are TGTGCCAGCAGTTTATTGCTCAGGGCCCGATCCTACAATGAGCAGTTCTTC. Encoded protein: CASSLLLRARSYNEQFF. The rearrangement uses TRBV27 and TRBJ2-1, with a weak D call TRBD1 (5 bases). The V end lost 1 base, the J end lost 1 base, and 14 bases lay between the germline ends. Germline V gene data show CDR1 as MNHEY and CDR2 as SMNVEV (reference sequence). This CDR3 spans 17 amino acids.

The V call is TRBV2, the J call TRBJ1-4; 7 nucleotides match TRBD1. The CDR3 covers 14 residues. Germline V gene sequence: CDR1 SNHLY, CDR2 FYNNEI. Losses at the gene ends were 6 bases for V and 7 bases for J; bases not matched to a gene: 8. The CDR3 loop is CASSAGTVFEKLFF. In DNA, the CDR3 is TGTGCCAGCAGCGCCGGGACAGTTTTTGAAAAACTGTTTTTT.

The rearrangement links TRBV19 to TRBJ1-6; a weak D match, TRBD1 (5 bases). Germline loops: CDR1 LNHDA, CDR2 SQIVND (reference sequence). This CDR3 has 15 amino acids. Trimming removed 4 bases at V and 6 bases at J, with 13 bases between. The CDR3 loop reads CASSTSGTVNSPLHF. CDR3 bases: TGTGCCAGTAGTACCTCCGGGACGGTTAATTCACCCCTCCACTTT.

The chain is built from TRBV11-2 and TRBJ1-6; D unclear. The CDR3 runs to 14 residues. From germline, CDR1 is SGHAT and CDR2 FQNNGV. V lost 3 bases, J lost 4 bases, and 7 bases lay in between. The CDR3 reads CASSFLRYNSPLHF. Written as DNA, the CDR3 is TGTGCCAGCAGCTTTCTGAGGTATAATTCACCCCTCCACTTT. Full variable domain (remainder filled in from reference TRBV11-2 and TRBJ1-6): EAGVAQSPRYKIIEKRQSVAFWCNPISGHATLYWYQQILGQGPKLLIQFQNNGVVDDSQLPKDRFSAERLKGVDSTLKIQPAKLEDSAVYLCASSFLRYNSPLHFGNGTRLTVT.

The chain recombines TRBV9 with TRBJ2-6, with D uncertain. CDR3 length: 14 amino acids. V lost 8 bases and J lost 3, with 12 bases in between. Germline V gene data show CDR1 as SGDLS and CDR2 as YYNGEE. Here the CDR3 reads CASHDPLGANVLTF. As DNA, the CDR3 is TGTGCCAGTCATGACCCTCTTGGGGCCAACGTCCTGACTTTC.

As concerns this clone: Other DNA variants within this sample encode the same CDR3. The genes are TRBV9 and TRBJ1-5, with D possibly TRBD1 on 5 matching bases. Trimming took off 1 base at V and 0 bases at J, with 8 bases between the two ends. CDR1 and CDR2 from the germline V gene are SGDLS and YYNGEE. The CDR3 spans 15 residues. The CDR3 DNA reads TGTGCCAGCAGCGTAAGCGGGGGTAGCAATCAGCCCCAGCATTTT. Its protein is CASSVSGGSNQPQHF.

The V and J genes are TRBV18 and TRBJ2-4; a possible D gene is TRBD1 (5 bases). The V and J ends lost 0 bases and 0 bases respectively, with 12 bases between them. Looked up from germline, CDR1 is KGHSH and CDR2 is LQKENI. The CDR3 extends over 17 amino acids. CDR3 DNA sequence: TGTGCCAGCTCACCACCTTTGACAGAAGGAGCCAAAAACATTCAGTACTTC. Translated, it gives CASSPPLTEGAKNIQYF.

The CDR3 sequence is CASGHGANTGELFF. The CDR3 DNA reads TGTGCCAGCGGCCATGGGGCAAACACCGGGGAGCTGTTTTTT. This sequence joins TRBV27 and TRBJ2-2; tentative D call: TRBD1 (5 bases). The CDR3 contains 14 residues. CDR1 is MNHEY and CDR2 is SMNVEV in the germline V gene (reference sequence). V was pared by 8 bases and J by 2 bases, with 12 bases between.

V is TRBV25-1 and J is TRBJ1-1; 12 bases fit TRBD1. The CDR3 is made up of 14 amino acids. V lost 0 bases to trimming and J lost 8 bases; unmatched junction nucleotides: 1. Germline CDR1 is MGHDK and CDR2 is SYGVNS. CDR3 sequence: CASSEYGTGGEAFF. The CDR3 bases are TGTGCCAGCAGTGAATATGGGACAGGGGGCGAAGCTTTCTTT.

The chain is built from TRBV4-3 and TRBJ1-5; D possibly corresponds to TRBD1 (5 bases). The germline V and J ends were trimmed by 2 bases and 6 bases, with 8 bases remaining between them. CDR3 length: 13 amino acids. Germline CDR1 and CDR2: LGHNA and YSLEER. The CDR3 protein is CASSQQGRQPQHF. As DNA, the CDR3 is TGCGCCAGCAGCCAACAGGGTCGTCAGCCCCAGCATTTT.

V and J are TRBV5-4 and TRBJ2-1, with 13 bases matching TRBD2. The length of the CDR3 is 15 residues. The germline V gene has CDR1 SGHNT and CDR2 YYREEE (reference sequence). The V gene end was trimmed by 4 bases and the J gene end by 10 bases; junction bases not matched to a gene: 8. CDR3 region: CASSLELAGGKEQFF. In DNA form, the CDR3 reads TGTGCCAGCAGCCTTGAACTAGCGGGAGGGAAAGAGCAGTTCTTC. The whole variable domain, filled in from reference TRBV5-4 and TRBJ2-1, reads ETGVTQSPTHLIKTRGQQVTLRCSSQSGHNTVSWYQQALGQGPQFIFQYYREEENGRGNFPPRFSGLQFPNYSSELNVNALELDDSALYLCASSLELAGGKEQFFGPGTRLTVL.

The chain links TRBV3-1 (or the pseudogene TRBV3-2) to TRBJ2-5; unclear D gene. From germline, CDR1 is LGHDT and CDR2 YNNKEL (reference sequence). V gave up 1 base and J gave up 6 bases, with 3 bases separating them. The CDR3 runs 11 residues. DNA of the CDR3: TGTGCCAGCAGCCAAGTTAAGACCCAGTACTTC. Residues: CASSQVKTQYF.

This chain uses TRBV15 with TRBJ1-1, with D possibly TRBD1 on 6 matching bases. The CDR3 loop spans 14 amino acids. V was shortened by 3 bases and J by 8 bases, with 16 bases between the two germline ends. Per the germline V gene, CDR1 is LNHNV and CDR2 is YYDKDF (reference sequence). The CDR3 region has the DNA TGTGCCACCAGCAGTCCGGGCGAAACAGGGGAAGCTTTCTTT. Translating it yields CATSSPGETGEAFF.

Here the CDR3 DNA reads TGTGCCAGCAGCCCAGCGGGCACCAATCAGCCCCAGCATTTT. Protein: CASSPAGTNQPQHF. The rearrangement joins TRBV28 to TRBJ1-5; D is undetermined. The germline gives CDR1 MDHEN, CDR2 SYDVKM. V was clipped by 6 bases and J by 3 bases, with 12 bases between them. This CDR3 comprises 14 residues.

V is TRBV7-9 and J is TRBJ1-1; perhaps TRBD1 as D (5 bases). This CDR3 comprises 16 residues. The ends were cut back, 5 bases at V and 5 bases at J, with 21 bases in the middle. Per germline, CDR1 SEHNR and CDR2 FQNEAQ (reference sequence). The CDR3 region has the DNA TGTGCCAGCAGCCCGGCCCAGGGCAGGGTAACTACTGAAGCTTTCTTT. This codes for CASSPAQGRVTTEAFF.

V gene TRBV12-3 or TRBV12-4 combines with J gene TRBJ2-1; no clear D. The CDR3 spans 11 residues. The V end lost 5 bases, the J end lost 8 bases, and 7 bases lay between the germline ends. The CDR3 spells CASSLVDEQFF. The CDR3 DNA reads TGTGCCAGCAGTCTTGTAGATGAGCAGTTCTTC.

The chain has TRBV4-1 and TRBJ2-7; D not resolved. CDR1 and CDR2 (germline): MGHRA, YSYEKL. The V end was cut by 1 base, the J end by 1 base, with 5 bases between. This CDR3 has 13 residues. The CDR3 DNA follows: TGCGCCAGCAGCCAAGCGCGATCCTACGAGCAGTACTTC. Its protein product is CASSQARSYEQYF.

The chain employs TRBV28 and TRBJ1-2; tentatively, D is TRBD1 (5 bases). CDR1 and CDR2 from the germline V gene are MDHEN and SYDVKM. The V end lost 3 bases, the J end lost 4 bases, and 15 bases lay between the germline ends. This CDR3 has 15 amino acids. CDR3: CASSFVGRGGYGYTF. The DNA for the CDR3 is TGTGCCAGCAGTTTTGTGGGGCGGGGCGGCTATGGCTACACCTTC.